These 25 T cell receptor beta chains were sequenced from one sample in a study of blood T cell repertoires in COVID-19. Generated by immunoSEQ multiplex PCR, the TCRdb table keeps only in-frame clones and is missing some. The sample lists 45,000 to 70,000 clones; 70% to 90% were seen once. The source material was peripheral blood. The receptors shown here come from a woman in her sixties with active COVID-19.

V and J are TRBV29-1 and TRBJ2-7; possibly TRBD2 for D (6 bases). V shed 1 base and J shed 5 bases, with 12 bases lying between them. Germline CDR1 is SQVTM and CDR2 is ANQGSEA. There are 13 residues in the CDR3. DNA for the CDR3: TGCAGCGTTGAAGGGGAGGTCGGCAACGAGCAGTACTTC. Translating it yields CSVEGEVGNEQYF.

This rearrangement joins TRBV5-4 to TRBJ1-4; maybe TRBD1 (6 bases). The ends were cut back, 1 base at V and 8 bases at J, with 12 bases in the middle. Germline loops: CDR1 SGHNT, CDR2 YYREEE (reference sequence). This CDR3 region has 14 residues. The CDR3 here is CASSLKQGSEKLFF. CDR3 in DNA: TGTGCCAGCAGCTTGAAACAGGGTTCCGAAAAACTGTTTTTT.

The genes are TRBV10-2 and TRBJ2-7; a possible D gene is TRBD1 (6 bases). In germline, CDR1 is WSHSY, CDR2 SAAADI. V was trimmed by 9 bases and J by 3 bases, leaving 15 bases between them. There are 13 residues in the CDR3. For the CDR3, the DNA is TGCGCCAGTGGACAGTCCCACAGCTACGAGCAGTACTTC. Its translation: CASGQSHSYEQYF.

This clone was recorded only once. V usage is TRBV11-2 and J usage is TRBJ2-1; 12 positions agree with TRBD2. This CDR3 is built from 17 residues. V lost 3 bases, J lost 4 bases, and 7 bases stayed unmatched. Germline assignment: CDR1 SGHAT and CDR2 FQNNGV. CDR3 in DNA: TGTGCCAGCAGCTTGGGTCTAGCGGGGGGGTCTTACAATGAGCAGTTCTTC. Its translation is CASSLGLAGGSYNEQFF.

The chain uses TRBV25-1 and TRBJ2-7; TRBD1 agrees at 9 bases. The J segment lost 12 bases and the V segment lost 2 bases, leaving 17 bases of the junction unmatched. This CDR3 contains 16 residues. From germline, CDR1 is MGHDK and CDR2 SYGVNS. The CDR3: CASSEQGRTGVALRYF. Here the CDR3 DNA reads TGTGCCAGCAGTGAACAAGGACGGACAGGGGTCGCCCTAAGGTACTTC.

The J gene is TRBJ2-2, the V gene TRBV3-1 (or the pseudogene TRBV3-2); TRBD2 aligns across 9 bases. The CDR3 is 15 residues long. Germline trimming cut 5 bases from V and 5 bases from J; bases unmatched to any gene: 6. Germline values: CDR1 LGHDT, CDR2 YNNKEL (reference sequence). The CDR3 spells CASSIAGGQTGELFF. The CDR3, as DNA: TGTGCCAGCAGCATCGCGGGGGGGCAAACCGGGGAGCTGTTTTTT.

J is TRBJ2-1 and V is TRBV7-2; D is perhaps TRBD1 (6 bases). The CDR3 is 15 amino acids. Germline-derived CDR1 and CDR2 are SGHTA and FQGNSA. V was trimmed by 0 bases and J by 3 bases, leaving 9 bases between them. The CDR3 nucleotides are TGTGCCAGCAGCTTAGCACAGGGACGCTACAATGAGCAGTTCTTC. It codes for CASSLAQGRYNEQFF.

J is TRBJ1-1 and V is TRBV18, with D hard to call. CDR3 size: 13 residues. Trimming took off 2 bases at V and 10 bases at J, with 14 bases between the two ends. The germline V gene has CDR1 KGHSH and CDR2 LQKENI. The CDR3: CASSPSGGDAAFF. The CDR3 DNA is TGTGCCAGCTCACCATCGGGCGGGGATGCAGCTTTCTTT.

CDR3 residues: CASSKTGLGYNEQFF. CDR3 coding DNA: TGTGCCAGCAGTAAGACAGGGTTGGGCTACAATGAGCAGTTCTTC. The chain links TRBV27 to TRBJ2-1; 7 nucleotides line up with TRBD1. This CDR3 is 15 amino acids long. V was pared by 5 bases and J by 3 bases, with 7 bases of the junction left unmatched. Looked up from germline, CDR1 is MNHEY and CDR2 is SMNVEV (reference sequence).

The V call is TRBV7-2, the J call TRBJ1-1; perhaps TRBD1 as D (5 bases). V shed 5 bases and J shed 2 bases, with 12 bases lying between them. The CDR3 extends over 14 amino acids. From germline, CDR1 is SGHTA and CDR2 FQGNSA. The CDR3 DNA reads TGTGCCAGCAGCGTCAGGGTTCCTAACACTGAAGCTTTCTTT. This sequence encodes CASSVRVPNTEAFF.

This clone is a singleton in its sample. The chain couples TRBV5-6 to TRBJ1-1, with 11 bases matching TRBD1. Trimming at V came to 6 bases and at J to 6 bases, leaving 13 bases not matched to a gene. The germline V gene has CDR1 SGHDT and CDR2 YYEEEE. CDR3 length equals 16 residues. The CDR3 DNA is TGTGCCAGCACCCTCCCCGGGACAGGGGGAGCTGCTGAAGCTTTCTTT. Its translation is CASTLPGTGGAAEAFF. Filled out from reference TRBV5-6 and TRBJ1-1, the complete variable domain reads DAGVTQSPTHLIKTRGQQVTLRCSPKSGHDTVSWYQQALGQGPQFIFQYYEEEERQRGNFPDRFSGHQFPNYSSELNVNALLLGDSALYLCASTLPGTGGAAEAFFGQGTRLTVV.

The chain has TRBV6-5 and TRBJ2-2; D gene unclear. This CDR3 region has 12 residues. Germline assignment: CDR1 MNHEY and CDR2 SVGAGI. V gave up 3 bases and J gave up 7 bases, with 6 bases separating them. The CDR3 here is CASSYSGGELFF. The CDR3 nucleotides are TGTGCCAGCAGTTATAGTGGCGGGGAGCTGTTTTTT.

The chain recombines TRBV6-5 with TRBJ2-3; 8 bases line up with TRBD2. V gave up 10 bases and J gave up 2 bases; unmatched junction bases: 11. This CDR3 is 15 amino acids long. Germline values: CDR1 MNHEY, CDR2 SVGAGI. For the CDR3, the DNA is TGTGCCATCCCCCGGTCGGGGGGGGCCACAGATACGCAGTATTTT. Its translation: CAIPRSGGATDTQYF.

The chain uses TRBV5-1 and TRBJ2-7; 11 nucleotides match TRBD2. V was pared by 7 bases and J by 3 bases, with 6 bases of the junction left unmatched. CDR1 SGHRS and CDR2 YFSETQ come from the germline V gene. There are 14 residues in the CDR3. As DNA, the CDR3 is TGCGCCAGCCACGTAGCGGGGGGGCACTACGAGCAGTACTTC. It codes for CASHVAGGHYEQYF.

The chain recombines TRBV2 with TRBJ2-2; 7 nucleotides align to TRBD1. The CDR3 totals 14 residues. V gave up 6 bases and J gave up 1 base; unmatched junction bases: 2. Germline V gene sequence: CDR1 SNHLY, CDR2 FYNNEI. The CDR3 DNA sequence: TGTGCCAGCAGGCGGACAGGGAACACCGGGGAGCTGTTTTTT. As protein: CASRRTGNTGELFF.

On this clone: The junction differs from germline at one of its ends, possibly a read error. The chain recombines TRBV7-7 with TRBJ2-5, with D perhaps matching TRBD2 (6 bases). Germline V gives CDR1 SSHAT, CDR2 FNYEAQ (reference sequence). CDR3 length equals 16 residues. CDR3 DNA: TGTGCTAGCAGCTTAGGAGGGACTCAGAGTGGGGAGACCCAGTACTTC. This encodes CASSLGGTQSGETQYF.

This chain joins TRBV19 and TRBJ2-1, with 10 positions matching TRBD2. This CDR3 has 15 residues. Germline V gives CDR1 LNHDA, CDR2 SQIVND (reference sequence). J lost 6 bases, V lost 3 bases, and 5 bases had no gene match. The chain's CDR3 is CASSISSGGINEQFF. CDR3 sequence (DNA): TGTGCCAGTAGTATCAGTAGCGGGGGGATCAATGAGCAGTTCTTC.

This chain links TRBV7-3 with TRBJ1-5; D is unresolved. Germline V gene lookup returns CDR1 SGHTA and CDR2 FQGTGA. The CDR3 covers 14 residues. Trimming cost V 5 bases and J 7 bases, with 15 bases left between them. The CDR3: CASSPREGGQPQHF. In DNA, the CDR3 is TGTGCCAGCAGCCCTCGGGAGGGAGGCCAGCCCCAGCATTTT.

The rearrangement links TRBV5-1 to TRBJ1-4; D remains ambiguous. This CDR3 has 16 residues. Germline values: CDR1 SGHRS, CDR2 YFSETQ. Trimming shortened V by 4 bases and J by 0 bases, and 13 bases separated the two germline ends. As DNA, the CDR3 is TGCGCCAGCAGCACCCAGATGACTGCAACTAATGAAAAACTGTTTTTT. Residues: CASSTQMTATNEKLFF.

The V gene is TRBV7-2, the J gene TRBJ1-6; D is unclear. Trimming cost V 5 bases and J 7 bases, with 15 bases left between them. CDR1 and CDR2 from the germline V gene are SGHTA and FQGNSA. The CDR3 spans 15 residues. The CDR3 loop is CASSPFEFSNSPLHF. CDR3 nucleotides: TGTGCCAGCAGCCCCTTCGAGTTTTCGAATTCACCCCTCCACTTT.

The rearrangement uses TRBV4-2 and TRBJ1-6; D remains unclear. The CDR3 covers 14 residues. The germline V and J ends were trimmed by 0 bases and 11 bases, with 11 bases remaining between them. Germline CDR1 LGHNA, CDR2 YNFKEQ. CDR3 DNA sequence: TGTGCCAGCAGCCAAGACTCCCTAAAGCCACCCCTCCACTTT. Its translation is CASSQDSLKPPLHF.

This chain uses TRBV7-2 with TRBJ1-5; TRBD1 agrees at 8 bases. The CDR3 runs 15 residues. The junction had 5 bases not matched to a gene; V was cut back by 2 bases and J by 5 bases. From germline, CDR1 is SGHTA and CDR2 FQGNSA. The CDR3 loop is CASSLSPGGHQPQHF. CDR3 in DNA: TGTGCCAGCAGCTTATCACCAGGGGGCCATCAGCCCCAGCATTTT.

The CDR3 region is CASSYSIFNRGSETQYF. CDR3 nucleotide sequence: TGTGCCAGCAGTTACTCGATCTTTAATAGGGGCAGCGAGACCCAGTACTTC. V and J are TRBV6-2 or TRBV6-3 and TRBJ2-5; D might be TRBD1 (5 bases). The ends were cut back, 0 bases at V and 5 bases at J, with 19 bases in the middle. Germline-derived CDR1 and CDR2 are MNHEY and SVGEGT. The CDR3 has 17 residues.

The V call is TRBV3-1 (or the pseudogene TRBV3-2), the J call TRBJ2-7; 12 bases are a match to TRBD2. V shed 0 bases and J 10 bases; nucleotides not matched to a gene: 10. From germline, CDR1 is LGHDT and CDR2 YNNKEL (reference sequence). The CDR3 is 16 amino acids. CDR3 nucleotides: TGTGCCAGCAGCCAAGATCTGAATCTAGCGGGGGGGTTTCAGTACTTC. This gives the protein CASSQDLNLAGGFQYF.

The chain recombines TRBV5-1 with TRBJ2-3, with 8 bases identical to TRBD1. The CDR3 is made up of 14 amino acids. The junction had 1 base not matched to a gene; V was cut back by 4 bases and J by 0 bases. CDR1 is SGHRS and CDR2 is YFSETQ in the germline V gene. The CDR3 sequence is CASSDRGSTDTQYF. In DNA, the CDR3 is TGCGCCAGCAGCGACAGGGGTAGCACAGATACGCAGTATTTT. The full variable domain, in which reference TRBV5-1 and TRBJ2-3 provide the parts outside the CDR3, is KAGVTQTPRYLIKTRGQQVTLSCSPISGHRSVSWYQQTPGQGLQFLFEYFSETQRNKGNFPGRFSGRQFSNSRSEMNVSTLELGDSALYLCASSDRGSTDTQYFGPGTRLTVL.